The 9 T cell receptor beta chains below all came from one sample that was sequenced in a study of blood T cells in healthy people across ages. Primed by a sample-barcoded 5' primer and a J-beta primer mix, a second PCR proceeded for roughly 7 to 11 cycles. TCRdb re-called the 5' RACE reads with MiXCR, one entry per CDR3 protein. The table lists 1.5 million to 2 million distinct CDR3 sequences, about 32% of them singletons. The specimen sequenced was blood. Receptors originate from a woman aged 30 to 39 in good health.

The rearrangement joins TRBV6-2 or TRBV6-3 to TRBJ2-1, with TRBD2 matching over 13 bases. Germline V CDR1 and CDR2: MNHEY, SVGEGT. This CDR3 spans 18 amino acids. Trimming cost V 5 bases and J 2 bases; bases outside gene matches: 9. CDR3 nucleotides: TGTGCCAGCAGTGCCTCCGGACTAGCGGGAGCCCCCTACAATGAGCAGTTCTTC. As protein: CASSASGLAGAPYNEQFF.

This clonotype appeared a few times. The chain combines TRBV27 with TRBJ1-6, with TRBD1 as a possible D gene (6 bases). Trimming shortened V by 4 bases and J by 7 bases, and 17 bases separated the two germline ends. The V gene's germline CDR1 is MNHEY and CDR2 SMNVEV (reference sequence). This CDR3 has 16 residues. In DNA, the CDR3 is TGTGCCAGCAGTTGGGGGGGACAAGGCCAAAATTCACCCCTCCACTTT. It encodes CASSWGGQGQNSPLHF.

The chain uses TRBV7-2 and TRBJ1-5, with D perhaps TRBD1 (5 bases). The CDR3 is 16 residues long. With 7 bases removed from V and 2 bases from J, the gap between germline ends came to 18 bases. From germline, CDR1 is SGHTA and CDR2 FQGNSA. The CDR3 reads CASNSPGKGRNQPQHF. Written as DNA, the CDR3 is TGTGCCAGCAACTCTCCAGGGAAGGGGCGCAATCAGCCCCAGCATTTT.

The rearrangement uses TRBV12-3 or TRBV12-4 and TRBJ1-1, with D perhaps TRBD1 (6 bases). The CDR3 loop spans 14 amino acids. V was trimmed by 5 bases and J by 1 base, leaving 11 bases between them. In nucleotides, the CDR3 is TGTGCCAGCAGTCCGTCGGGACAGAACACTGAAGCTTTCTTT. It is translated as CASSPSGQNTEAFF.

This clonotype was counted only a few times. CDR3 amino acids: CASSYPRTAANEQFF. CDR3 bases: TGTGCCAGCAGTTACCCGCGGACGGCCGCCAATGAGCAGTTCTTC. The chain joins TRBV6-6 to TRBJ2-1; D not certain. Germline lookup yields CDR1 MNHNY and CDR2 SVGAGI (reference sequence). This CDR3 has 15 amino acids. Trimming shortened V by 2 bases and J by 6 bases, and 14 bases separated the two germline ends.

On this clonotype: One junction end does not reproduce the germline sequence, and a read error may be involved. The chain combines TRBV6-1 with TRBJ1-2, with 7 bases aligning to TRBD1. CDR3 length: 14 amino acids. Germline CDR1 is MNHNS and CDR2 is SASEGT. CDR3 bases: TGTGCCAGCAGTGACAACAGGGGAGCCTATGGCCACACCTTC. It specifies CASSDNRGAYGHTF.

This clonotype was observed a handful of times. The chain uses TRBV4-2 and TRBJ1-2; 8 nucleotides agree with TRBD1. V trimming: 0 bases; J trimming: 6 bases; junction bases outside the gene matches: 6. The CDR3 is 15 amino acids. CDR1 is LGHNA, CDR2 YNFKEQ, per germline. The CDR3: CASSQERAGGNGYTF. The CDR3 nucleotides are TGTGCCAGCAGCCAAGAAAGGGCAGGGGGCAATGGCTACACCTTC.

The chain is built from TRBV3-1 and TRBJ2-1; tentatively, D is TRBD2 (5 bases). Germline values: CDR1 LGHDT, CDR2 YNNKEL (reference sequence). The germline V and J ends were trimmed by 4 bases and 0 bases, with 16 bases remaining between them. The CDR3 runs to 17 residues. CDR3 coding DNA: TGTGCCAGCAGCCGCCCCCACACTAGGGTCTCCTACAATGAGCAGTTCTTC. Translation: CASSRPHTRVSYNEQFF.

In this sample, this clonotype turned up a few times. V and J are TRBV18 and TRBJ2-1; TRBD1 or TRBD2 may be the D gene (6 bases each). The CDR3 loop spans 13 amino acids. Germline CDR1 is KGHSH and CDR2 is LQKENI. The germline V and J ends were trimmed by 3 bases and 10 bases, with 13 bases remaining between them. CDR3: CASSPLRGPEQFF. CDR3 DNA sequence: TGTGCCAGCTCACCCTTACGGGGGCCAGAGCAGTTCTTC.